This T cell receptor (beta chain) was recorded in a study of T cell responses to AZD1222 COVID-19 vaccine. J gave up 7 bases and V 5 bases, and 10 bases lay outside the gene matches. Germline CDR1 SGHTA, CDR2 FQGNSA. The CDR3 is 16 residues long. Assay used: immunoSEQ multiplex PCR; TCRdb lists only in-frame clones, some missing. The sample includes roughly 140,000 clones, more than 90% of them seen just once. This TCR came from an adult who received the AZD1222 COVID-19 vaccine. This specimen consisted of peripheral blood, obtained 28 days after the second AZD1222 dose. The chain carries TRBV7-2 and TRBJ1-4; 10 positions agree with TRBD1. This CDR3 reads CASSPRQGAIGEKLFF. The CDR3 DNA is TGTGCCAGCAGCCCACGACAGGGGGCGATTGGTGAAAAACTGTTTTTT.